Presented here are 19 T cell receptor beta chains from one specimen sequenced in a study of T-cell reconstitution after alpha-beta-depleted transplantation in children. Preparing the TCRbeta library involved the use of unique molecular identifiers. TCRdb itself ran the PCR reads through MiXCR, one entry per CDR3 protein. The table shows approximately 980,000 distinct CDR3 sequences, with under 30% occurring only once. Sequencing used PBMCs, mostly from graft donor cells, obtained 360 days after TCRalphabeta/CD19-depleted stem cell transplant. These receptor sequences come from a boy younger than two who had a stem cell transplant for SCID, so the T cells may come from the graft donor.

V gene TRBV12-3 or TRBV12-4 combines with J gene TRBJ1-1, with D tentatively TRBD1 (6 bases). The CDR3 spans 14 residues. Trimming shortened V by 4 bases and J by 5 bases, and 14 bases separated the two germline ends. The CDR3 spells CASSYGGVRTEAFF. CDR3 DNA sequence: TGTGCCAGCAGTTACGGGGGCGTGCGGACTGAAGCTTTCTTT.

The chain combines TRBV4-3 with TRBJ2-6; TRBD1 agrees at 7 bases. Per the germline V gene, CDR1 is LGHNA and CDR2 is YSLEER. The CDR3 contains 17 residues. With V trimmed by 2 bases and J by 0 bases, 4 bases remained unmatched. CDR3 sequence reads: CASSQLRDSSGANVLTF. CDR3 bases: TGCGCCAGCAGCCAACTCCGGGACAGCTCTGGGGCCAACGTCCTGACTTTC.

This clonotype showed up just a few times. The rearrangement links TRBV29-1 to TRBJ2-2, with D perhaps matching TRBD1 (5 bases). CDR1 is SQVTM, CDR2 ANQGSEA, per germline. The V end was cut by 5 bases, the J end by 1 base, with 8 bases between. The length of the CDR3 is 13 residues. CDR3: CSVRQGNTGELFF. The CDR3 nucleotides read TGCAGCGTTCGGCAGGGGAACACCGGGGAGCTGTTTTTT.

This clonotype showed up just a few times. The rearrangement links TRBV28 to TRBJ1-1; D not certain. Trimming shortened V by 5 bases and J by 5 bases, and 12 bases separated the two germline ends. This CDR3 has 13 residues. CDR1 and CDR2 from the germline V gene are MDHEN and SYDVKM. The CDR3 sequence: CASSVPLGTEAFF. The CDR3 DNA reads TGTGCCAGCAGTGTACCCCTAGGGACTGAAGCTTTCTTT.

This clonotype has a handful of counts. The J gene is TRBJ2-1, the V gene TRBV6-5; weak D call: TRBD2 (7 bases). Germline V gene data show CDR1 as MNHEY and CDR2 as SVGAGI. The germline V and J ends were trimmed by 0 bases and 2 bases, with 14 bases remaining between them. CDR3 length: 17 residues. CDR3 DNA sequence: TGTGCCAGCAGTTACTCGAGACGGGGGGCGGCCTACAATGAGCAGTTCTTC. It codes for CASSYSRRGAAYNEQFF.

A few counts support this clonotype. V usage is TRBV10-3 and J usage is TRBJ2-5; 7 nucleotides line up with TRBD2. There are 14 residues in the CDR3. Germline CDR1 reads ENHRY; CDR2 reads SYGVKD. V gave up 6 bases and J gave up 5 bases; unmatched junction bases: 9. Written as DNA, the CDR3 is TGTGCCATCAGCAAGCTAGCGGTAATGGAGACCCAGTACTTC. This codes for CAISKLAVMETQYF.

The gene calls are TRBV5-1 and TRBJ2-1; tentative D call: TRBD2 (6 bases). Trimming shortened V by 3 bases and J by 0 bases, and 10 bases separated the two germline ends. From germline, CDR1 is SGHRS and CDR2 YFSETQ. The CDR3 consists of 15 residues. The CDR3 sequence is CASSWRGDSYNEQFF. CDR3 nucleotide sequence: TGCGCCAGCAGCTGGAGGGGAGACTCCTACAATGAGCAGTTCTTC.

J is TRBJ1-2 and V is TRBV4-2; 8 positions agree with TRBD1. Germline V gene sequence: CDR1 LGHNA, CDR2 YNFKEQ. V lost 4 bases and J lost 5; bases outside the gene matches: 9. The CDR3 is made up of 15 amino acids. CDR3 loop: CASSPDRARFYGYTF. CDR3 coding DNA: TGTGCCAGCAGCCCGGACAGGGCGCGATTTTATGGCTACACCTTC.

The chain combines TRBV6-1 with TRBJ1-2; D may be TRBD1 (5 bases). Germline CDR1 and CDR2: MNHNS and SASEGT. The ends were cut back, 4 bases at V and 9 bases at J, with 21 bases in the middle. This CDR3 has 15 residues. CDR3 sequence reads: CASSGFPVGLGSYTF. DNA for the CDR3: TGTGCCAGCAGTGGTTTCCCCGTGGGACTTGGTAGCTACACCTTC.

The chain is built from TRBV5-1 and TRBJ2-7; 8 bases agree with TRBD1. Germline V gene sequence: CDR1 SGHRS, CDR2 YFSETQ. There are 17 residues in the CDR3. Unmatched junction bases numbered 12, after V lost 0 bases and J lost 4 bases. CDR3 residues: CASSLAPGQGAGYEQYF. The DNA for the CDR3 is TGCGCCAGCAGCTTGGCCCCCGGACAGGGCGCTGGATACGAGCAGTACTTC. Based on the CDR3 plus reference TRBV5-1 and TRBJ2-7, the full variable domain is KAGVTQTPRYLIKTRGQQVTLSCSPISGHRSVSWYQQTPGQGLQFLFEYFSETQRNKGNFPGRFSGRQFSNSRSEMNVSTLELGDSALYLCASSLAPGQGAGYEQYFGPGTRLTVT.

This CDR3 is CASSTGALFLSYNEQFF. The DNA of the CDR3 is TGTGCCAGCAGTACAGGGGCCCTATTTCTCTCCTACAATGAGCAGTTCTTC. The chain couples TRBV2 to TRBJ2-1; the match to TRBD1 covers 7 bases. The germline V gene has CDR1 SNHLY and CDR2 FYNNEI. The CDR3 loop spans 17 amino acids. V lost 5 bases and J lost 0; bases outside the gene matches: 10.

This clonotype was recorded many times. The chain carries TRBV7-2 and TRBJ1-4; the match to TRBD1 covers 9 bases. The trim removed 3 bases at V and 8 bases at J, leaving 7 bases unmatched. The CDR3 has 15 residues. Germline V CDR1 and CDR2: SGHTA, FQGNSA. CDR3 loop: CASSLRTGVGEKLFF. For the CDR3, the DNA is TGTGCCAGCAGCTTGAGGACAGGGGTAGGAGAAAAACTGTTTTTT.

The chain joins TRBV27 to TRBJ2-7; 11 bases are a match to TRBD2. Germline V gene sequence: CDR1 MNHEY, CDR2 SMNVEV (reference sequence). Trimming cost V 6 bases and J 2 bases; bases outside gene matches: 9. The CDR3 consists of 16 residues. CDR3 coding DNA: TGTGCCAGCAGCCATACTAGCGGGGGCCCAACCTACGAGCAGTACTTC. Amino acid sequence: CASSHTSGGPTYEQYF.

The V and J genes are TRBV10-2 and TRBJ2-5; weak D call: TRBD2 (5 bases). Trimming left V 2 bases short and J 5 bases short, with 12 bases between. The CDR3 is 14 amino acids. Germline CDR1 reads WSHSY; CDR2 reads SAAADI. Here the CDR3 DNA reads TGCGCCAGCAGTGAGGAGGTCAGAGGGGAGACCCAGTACTTC. As protein: CASSEEVRGETQYF.

The rearrangement joins TRBV12-3 or TRBV12-4 to TRBJ2-5, with TRBD1 matching over 8 bases. The V segment lost 5 bases and the J segment 5 bases; nucleotides outside the gene matches: 10. The CDR3 has 15 amino acids. The CDR3 DNA follows: TGTGCCAGCAGTACCCGACAGGGGAGGTCGGAGACCCAGTACTTC. Its translation: CASSTRQGRSETQYF.

This chain links TRBV7-9 with TRBJ2-2; possible D gene TRBD1, 6 bases. The CDR3 has 15 residues. Germline CDR1 is SEHNR and CDR2 is FQNEAQ (reference sequence). The V and J ends lost 1 base and 3 bases respectively, with 9 bases between them. In DNA, the CDR3 is TGTGCCAGCAGCTTAGGGACAGCTTACACCGGGGAGCTGTTTTTT. Translated, it gives CASSLGTAYTGELFF. The entire variable domain, with the rest obtained from reference TRBV7-9 and TRBJ2-2, is as follows: DTGVSQNPRHKITKRGQNVTFRCDPISEHNRLYWYRQTLGQGPEFLTYFQNEAQLEKSRLLSDRFSAERPKGSFSTLEIQRTEQGDSAMYLCASSLGTAYTGELFFGEGSRLTVL.

This clonotype was detected only a few times. The rearrangement uses TRBV5-1 and TRBJ1-1; D unresolved. The CDR3 contains 15 residues. The V gene lost 0 bases and the J gene lost 3 bases, with 12 bases spanning the gap. Germline CDR1 SGHRS, CDR2 YFSETQ. Here the CDR3 DNA reads TGCGCCAGCAGCTTGGAGACAATGGTATACACTGAAGCTTTCTTT. Its protein product is CASSLETMVYTEAFF. Complete variable domain (other parts from reference TRBV5-1 and TRBJ1-1): KAGVTQTPRYLIKTRGQQVTLSCSPISGHRSVSWYQQTPGQGLQFLFEYFSETQRNKGNFPGRFSGRQFSNSRSEMNVSTLELGDSALYLCASSLETMVYTEAFFGQGTRLTVV.

The V call is TRBV2, the J call TRBJ2-3, with TRBD2 identical over 7 bases. V shed 0 bases, J shed 0 bases, and the junction held 3 bases outside the gene matches. The CDR3 runs to 16 residues. The germline V gene encodes CDR1 SNHLY and CDR2 FYNNEI. For the CDR3, the DNA is TGTGCCAGCAGTGAAGCTCGCGGGGGAAGCACAGATACGCAGTATTTT. The encoded protein is CASSEARGGSTDTQYF.

This clonotype occurred a few times. The chain employs TRBV5-1 and TRBJ2-4; the D gene could be TRBD1 or TRBD2 (5 bases each). V was clipped by 4 bases and J by 8 bases, with 16 bases between them. This CDR3 is 14 amino acids long. Per germline, CDR1 SGHRS and CDR2 YFSETQ. This CDR3 is CASSPGTAADIQYF. The CDR3 DNA reads as TGCGCCAGCAGCCCGGGGACGGCAGCGGACATTCAGTACTTC.